A selection of T cell receptor beta chains follows, all from one sample in a study of OX40 agonist ivuxolimab in advanced cancers. Using immunoSEQ multiplex PCR, the repertoire was profiled, and TCRdb retains in-frame clones only, with some absent. The table records 100,000 to 150,000 clones, around 90% of them present only once. Source: CD4+ or CD8+ T cells sorted from blood, taken in a trial of the OX40 agonist ivuxolimab. The origin of the receptors is an adult with an advanced solid tumor such as melanoma, head and neck, liver or kidney cancer. The CDR3 runs from the conserved cysteine through the conserved F or W. Each record gives: D gene, J gene, clone size, V gene, CDR3 protein, CDR3 DNA. A D gene is named only where the DNA matches it firmly. The listing skips clone size in some rows; elsewhere it reads once, few, many or a size class.

d_call: -
j_call: TRBJ2-7
clone_size: -
v_call: TRBV12-2
cdr3_aa: CASRLVGAGPPSEQYF
cdr3_nt: TGTGCAAGTCGCTTAGTCGGAGCGGGACCCCCCTCCGAGCAGTACTTC

d_call: -
j_call: TRBJ2-7
clone_size: -
v_call: TRBV5-8
cdr3_aa: CASSLAHEQYF
cdr3_nt: TGTGCCAGCAGCTTGGCTCACGAGCAGTACTTC

d_call: TRBD2
j_call: TRBJ2-3
clone_size: -
v_call: TRBV11-3
cdr3_aa: CASRLTSGRTDTQYF
cdr3_nt: TGTGCCAGCAGGCTCACTAGCGGGCGCACAGATACGCAGTATTTT

d_call: -
j_call: TRBJ1-1
clone_size: -
v_call: TRBV27
cdr3_aa: CASSSYLVGTEAFF
cdr3_nt: TGTGCCAGCAGCTCCTACTTAGTTGGCACTGAAGCTTTCTTT

d_call: -
j_call: TRBJ1-5
clone_size: -
v_call: TRBV5-1
cdr3_aa: CASSLEDSINQPQHF
cdr3_nt: TGCGCCAGCAGCTTGGAAGACAGCATCAATCAGCCCCAGCATTTT

d_call: -
j_call: TRBJ2-7
clone_size: once
v_call: TRBV5-5
cdr3_aa: CASSTEAAGLVCEQYF
cdr3_nt: TGTGCCAGCAGTACGGAGGCGGCGGGCCTTGTCTGCGAGCAGTACTTC

d_call: -
j_call: TRBJ1-2
clone_size: -
v_call: TRBV7-9
cdr3_aa: CASSLELQHGYTF
cdr3_nt: TGTGCCAGCAGCTTAGAGTTGCAGCATGGCTACACCTTC

d_call: -
j_call: TRBJ2-7
clone_size: -
v_call: TRBV4-3
cdr3_aa: CASSPGWNRYEQYF
cdr3_nt: TGCGCCAGCAGCCCCGGTTGGAACCGATACGAGCAGTACTTC

d_call: TRBD2
j_call: TRBJ2-7
clone_size: once
v_call: TRBV9
cdr3_aa: CASSVSASGRGAYEQYF
cdr3_nt: TGTGCCAGCAGCGTAAGTGCTAGCGGGAGAGGGGCCTACGAGCAGTACTTC

d_call: TRBD1
j_call: TRBJ2-5
clone_size: -
v_call: TRBV30
cdr3_aa: CAWSVGTEETQYF
cdr3_nt: TGTGCCTGGAGTGTAGGGACAGAAGAGACCCAGTACTTC

d_call: -
j_call: TRBJ2-7
clone_size: -
v_call: TRBV10-3
cdr3_aa: CAISELTVYEQYF
cdr3_nt: TGTGCCATCAGTGAGTTGACAGTCTACGAGCAGTACTTC

d_call: -
j_call: TRBJ2-7
clone_size: -
v_call: TRBV28
cdr3_aa: CASSTVGVSKTCEQYF
cdr3_nt: TGTGCCAGCAGTACGGTCGGGGTCAGTAAGACCTGCGAGCAGTACTTC

d_call: TRBD1
j_call: TRBJ1-3
clone_size: -
v_call: TRBV10-3
cdr3_aa: CAISGTGDGNTIYF
cdr3_nt: TGTGCCATCAGTGGGACAGGGGACGGAAACACCATATATTTT

d_call: -
j_call: TRBJ2-7
clone_size: -
v_call: TRBV6-1
cdr3_aa: CASSVIGKAAVLAEQYF
cdr3_nt: TGTGCCAGCAGTGTGATTGGAAAGGCTGCCGTCTTGGCCGAGCAGTACTTC

d_call: TRBD2
j_call: TRBJ2-1
clone_size: -
v_call: TRBV19
cdr3_aa: CASSLTSGRLGGQFF
cdr3_nt: TGTGCCAGTTCCTTGACTAGCGGGAGATTGGGCGGGCAGTTCTTC

d_call: -
j_call: TRBJ2-3
clone_size: -
v_call: TRBV4-1
cdr3_aa: CASSQENGGGGPIRDTQYF
cdr3_nt: TGCGCCAGCAGCCAAGAGAACGGCGGAGGGGGACCCATACGAGATACGCAGTATTTT

d_call: -
j_call: TRBJ1-1
clone_size: -
v_call: TRBV5-1
cdr3_aa: CASSLGLGNTEAFF
cdr3_nt: TGCGCCAGCAGCCTGGGGTTGGGGAACACTGAAGCTTTCTTT

d_call: -
j_call: TRBJ2-2
clone_size: -
v_call: TRBV27
cdr3_aa: CASSSRYTGELFF
cdr3_nt: TGTGCCAGCAGTTCTAGGTACACCGGGGAGCTGTTTTTT

d_call: TRBD1
j_call: TRBJ2-1
clone_size: -
v_call: TRBV19
cdr3_aa: CASTPASGTGGSYNEQFF
cdr3_nt: TGTGCCAGTACCCCTGCTAGCGGGACAGGGGGCTCCTACAATGAGCAGTTCTTC

d_call: -
j_call: TRBJ1-6
clone_size: -
v_call: TRBV30
cdr3_aa: CAWSGGTGRHPLHF
cdr3_nt: TGTGCCTGGAGCGGAGGGACCGGTCGCCACCCCCTCCACTTT

d_call: -
j_call: TRBJ1-6
clone_size: -
v_call: TRBV6-1
cdr3_aa: CASSVVGDNSPLHF
cdr3_nt: TGTGCCAGCAGTGTAGTGGGGGATAATTCACCCCTCCACTTT

d_call: -
j_call: TRBJ2-7
clone_size: -
v_call: TRBV6-5
cdr3_aa: CASSAAGEQYF
cdr3_nt: TGTGCCAGCAGTGCGGCCGGCGAGCAGTACTTC

d_call: -
j_call: TRBJ1-3
clone_size: -
v_call: TRBV25-1
cdr3_aa: CASSGPKGRAGNTIYF
cdr3_nt: TGTGCCAGCAGTGGTCCTAAGGGGAGAGCTGGAAACACCATATATTTT

d_call: TRBD1
j_call: TRBJ2-3
clone_size: -
v_call: TRBV10-3
cdr3_aa: CAISQGQGDTQYF
cdr3_nt: TGTGCCATCAGTCAGGGACAGGGGGATACGCAGTATTTT

d_call: -
j_call: TRBJ2-5
clone_size: -
v_call: TRBV19
cdr3_aa: CASSSGIGRPETQYF
cdr3_nt: TGTGCCAGTAGTTCGGGGATTGGGAGACCGGAGACCCAGTACTTC

d_call: -
j_call: TRBJ1-4
clone_size: -
v_call: TRBV11-3
cdr3_aa: CASSFGGEKLFF
cdr3_nt: TGTGCCAGCAGCTTTGGGGGGGAAAAACTGTTTTTT

d_call: TRBD1
j_call: TRBJ2-1
clone_size: -
v_call: TRBV6-5
cdr3_aa: CASTSGQEDYNEQFF
cdr3_nt: TGTGCCAGCACCTCGGGACAGGAGGACTACAATGAGCAGTTCTTC

d_call: -
j_call: TRBJ2-5
clone_size: -
v_call: TRBV5-1
cdr3_aa: CASSSGRIQETQYF
cdr3_nt: TGCGCCAGCAGCTCGGGACGGATCCAAGAGACCCAGTACTTC

d_call: TRBD1
j_call: TRBJ2-2
clone_size: -
v_call: TRBV4-2
cdr3_aa: CASSQGGLGTGDTGELFF
cdr3_nt: TGTGCCAGCAGCCAAGGAGGTCTCGGGACAGGGGACACCGGGGAGCTGTTTTTT

d_call: -
j_call: TRBJ2-5
clone_size: once
v_call: TRBV10-3
cdr3_aa: CAISESTRQETQYF
cdr3_nt: TGTGCCATCAGTGAGTCGACGAGACAAGAGACCCAGTACTTC

d_call: -
j_call: TRBJ1-1
clone_size: -
v_call: TRBV28
cdr3_aa: CASSFPRLDTEAFF
cdr3_nt: TGTGCCAGCAGCTTCCCGCGGCTGGACACTGAAGCTTTCTTT

d_call: TRBD1
j_call: TRBJ1-3
clone_size: -
v_call: TRBV7-9
cdr3_aa: CASSSGTGGLGNTIYF
cdr3_nt: TGTGCCAGCAGCTCAGGGACAGGGGGCCTGGGAAACACCATATATTTT

d_call: TRBD1
j_call: TRBJ2-7
clone_size: -
v_call: TRBV19
cdr3_aa: CASSPTGPLSYEQYF
cdr3_nt: TGTGCCAGTAGCCCGACAGGGCCCCTCTCCTACGAGCAGTACTTC

d_call: TRBD2
j_call: TRBJ2-1
clone_size: -
v_call: TRBV11-2
cdr3_aa: CASSLSFFLAGSNEQFF
cdr3_nt: TGTGCCAGCAGCTTAAGTTTCTTCCTAGCGGGATCCAATGAGCAGTTCTTC

d_call: TRBD1
j_call: TRBJ1-6
clone_size: -
v_call: TRBV2
cdr3_aa: CASSVFSTGTNSPLHF
cdr3_nt: TGTGCCAGCAGTGTTTTTTCGACAGGGACTAATTCACCCCTCCACTTT